The 13 T cell receptor beta chains below come from one sample, sequenced in a study of blood T cell repertoires in COVID-19. Profiling relied on immunoSEQ multiplex PCR, and the TCRdb table lists in-frame clones only, not all of them. The sample contains about 120,000 clones, roughly 80% of which appear only once. Sample: peripheral blood. The source of these receptors is a human donor in a cohort sampled during active COVID-19.

V usage is TRBV10-3 and J usage is TRBJ1-4; 8 bases match TRBD1. Germline CDR1 and CDR2: ENHRY and SYGVKD. This CDR3 region has 18 residues. With V trimmed by 2 bases and J by 7 bases, 15 bases remained unmatched. The CDR3 DNA is TGTGCCATCAGTGAGCCGAGAGAAAACAGGGGGAAGGGTGAAAAACTGTTTTTT. It specifies CAISEPRENRGKGEKLFF.

The rearrangement links TRBV5-1 to TRBJ2-2; TRBD2 matches at 8 bases. CDR1 and CDR2 (germline): SGHRS, YFSETQ. CDR3 size: 16 residues. J lost 4 bases, V lost 5 bases, and 10 bases had no gene match. The CDR3 reads CASSSGTSFATGELFF. CDR3 sequence (DNA): TGCGCCAGCAGTTCCGGGACTAGTTTTGCCACCGGGGAGCTGTTTTTT.

This clone has only a few counts. Written as DNA, the CDR3 is TGTGCCAGCAGTGGCGCCGGGACTAGTGGGTACGAGCAGTACTTC. It translates to CASSGAGTSGYEQYF. V usage is TRBV6-6 and J usage is TRBJ2-7; 8 bases map to TRBD2. CDR1 MNHNY and CDR2 SVGAGI come from the germline V gene (reference sequence). V lost 5 bases and J lost 4; bases outside the gene matches: 10. This CDR3 region has 15 residues.

The chain uses TRBV10-3 and TRBJ1-1, with a possible D match to TRBD1 (6 bases). V was shortened by 5 bases and J by 4 bases, with 8 bases between the two germline ends. The germline CDR1 and CDR2 sequences are ENHRY and SYGVKD. The length of the CDR3 is 12 residues. CDR3 loop: CAISWGLTEAFF. CDR3 nucleotides: TGTGCCATCAGTTGGGGGCTCACTGAAGCTTTCTTT.

This clone was seen a few times. The rearrangement links TRBV5-5 to TRBJ1-2; possible D gene TRBD1, 5 bases. The CDR3 extends over 12 amino acids. CDR1 is SGHKS, CDR2 YYEKEE, per germline (reference sequence). V lost 4 bases to trimming and J lost 7 bases, with 11 bases between them. The CDR3 region is CASSTSGGGYTF. CDR3 DNA: TGTGCCAGCAGCACCTCGGGGGGTGGCTACACCTTC.

The chain combines TRBV10-3 with TRBJ2-1; 8 nucleotides agree with TRBD1. There are 16 residues in the CDR3. Germline V lookup: CDR1 ENHRY, CDR2 SYGVKD. V lost 1 base and J lost 5; bases outside the gene matches: 7. The CDR3 is CAISEFHPGQDNEQFF. The CDR3 bases are TGTGCCATCAGTGAGTTTCATCCGGGACAGGACAATGAGCAGTTCTTC.

Turning to this clone: Other nucleotide sequences in the sample specify the same CDR3. This chain uses TRBV18 with TRBJ2-1; 9 bases match TRBD1. Germline loops: CDR1 KGHSH, CDR2 LQKENI. This CDR3 contains 15 residues. V dropped 3 bases and J dropped 1; count of bases not matched to a gene: 1. The CDR3 region is CASSPGQGSYNEQFF. CDR3 bases: TGTGCCAGCTCACCTGGACAGGGGTCCTACAATGAGCAGTTCTTC.

V usage is TRBV7-3 and J usage is TRBJ2-7; 7 bases are shared with TRBD1. The CDR3 is 13 amino acids. The trim removed 5 bases at V and 5 bases at J, leaving 6 bases unmatched. In germline, CDR1 is SGHTA, CDR2 FQGTGA. This chain's CDR3 is CASSPRGSHEQYF. CDR3 coding DNA: TGTGCCAGCAGCCCCAGGGGGAGCCACGAGCAGTACTTC.

This chain links TRBV15 with TRBJ2-6; 7 positions match TRBD2. Germline V gene sequence: CDR1 LNHNV, CDR2 YYDKDF (reference sequence). The CDR3 has 16 amino acids. V gave up 3 bases and J gave up 3 bases; unmatched junction bases: 5. The CDR3 bases are TGTGCCACCAGCAGTGATAGGGAGGGTGGGGCCAACGTCCTGACTTTC. This gives the protein CATSSDREGGANVLTF.

The V gene is TRBV30, the J gene TRBJ1-4, with 9 bases fitting TRBD1. Germline CDR1 and CDR2: GTSNPN and SVGIG (reference sequence). The junction had 3 bases not matched to a gene; V was cut back by 1 base and J by 3 bases. There are 15 residues in the CDR3. The CDR3 here is CAWSAGQGPNEKLFF. As DNA, the CDR3 is TGTGCCTGGAGTGCTGGACAGGGGCCTAATGAAAAACTGTTTTTT. Complete variable domain (other parts from reference TRBV30 and TRBJ1-4): SQTIHQWPATLVQPVGSPLSLECTVEGTSNPNLYWYRQAAGRGLQLLFYSVGIGQISSEVPQNLSASRPQDRQFILSSKKLLLSDSGFYLCAWSAGQGPNEKLFFGSGTQLSVL.

This chain connects TRBV3-1 (or the pseudogene TRBV3-2) to TRBJ2-2; 9 bases are shared with TRBD1. There are 18 residues in the CDR3. Trimming at V came to 4 bases and at J to 1 base, leaving 10 bases not matched to a gene. The V gene's germline CDR1 is LGHDT and CDR2 YNNKEL (reference sequence). The CDR3 here is CASSPEQGARENTGELFF. CDR3 nucleotides: TGTGCCAGCAGCCCCGAACAGGGGGCGAGGGAGAACACCGGGGAGCTGTTTTTT.

The chain uses TRBV19 and TRBJ2-7, with 11 bases fitting TRBD2. Germline V CDR1 and CDR2: LNHDA, SQIVND (reference sequence). CDR3 length equals 17 residues. The V and J ends lost 3 bases and 6 bases, in that order; junction bases with no gene match: 13. CDR3 amino acids: CASSMRTSGRGVLEQYF. The DNA for the CDR3 is TGTGCCAGTAGTATGAGAACTAGCGGGAGAGGGGTCCTCGAGCAGTACTTC.

J is TRBJ2-2 and V is TRBV19, with a possible D match to TRBD1 (6 bases). The CDR3 has 15 residues. Trimming stripped 6 bases from V and 1 base from J, with 12 bases between. Germline V CDR1 and CDR2: LNHDA, SQIVND (reference sequence). In DNA form, the CDR3 reads TGTGCCAGTAGCCTACAGGGAGTGAACACCGGGGAGCTGTTTTTT. Amino acids: CASSLQGVNTGELFF.